This TCR beta chain was captured in a study of blood T cell repertoires in COVID-19. In the study overall: Samples came from the United States, Italy and Spain, spanning acute and convalescent COVID-19. T cells, B-cell-depleted T cells, or PBMCs supplied cDNA or gDNA.

Original processing notes: The assay estimated nucleated cells by amplifying reference gene primers. Produced via immunoSEQ multiplex PCR; TCRdb's table is partial and in-frame only. V, J and clone size were drawn from that table, and D and trimming were deduced from the DNA. Among around 300,000 clones listed, around 89% were seen once. This clone occurred once. Trimming cost V 5 bases and J 6 bases, with 14 bases left between them. The CDR3 has 15 residues. Germline CDR1 and CDR2: SGHAT and FQNNGV. The sequenced material came from peripheral blood. This clonotype was obtained from a woman in her thirties or forties with acute or convalescent COVID-19. The chain has TRBV11-2 and TRBJ1-6; D is uncertain. The CDR3 sequence: CASSLLSRFNSPLHF. DNA for the CDR3: TGTGCCAGCAGCCTATTGAGTAGATTTAATTCACCCCTCCACTTT.